The rows below give T cell receptor beta chains drawn from one sample of a study of cytomegalovirus exposure and HLA in healthy donors. The assay was immunoSEQ multiplex PCR, and TCRdb's table has in-frame clones only and misses some. This sample has roughly 120,000 clones, with 55% to 75% found just once. Sequenced material: PBMCs. The source of these receptors is a woman aged 35 to 49 in good health and CMV-seropositive. CDR3s include the opening cysteine and the closing phenylalanine or tryptophan. The D gene is left open where the match is weak. Clone size, where shown, is once, few, many, or a class for clones that have expanded.

V,size,D,J,DNA,CDR3
TRBV4-3,NA,NA,TRBJ2-1,TGCGCCAGCAGCCAAGATAGACAGAACTCCTACAATGAGCAGTTCTTC,CASSQDRQNSYNEQFF
TRBV5-4,NA,NA,TRBJ2-7,TGTGCCAGCAGCTGGACCGGGACTGGGAGCTCCTACGAGCAGTACTTC,CASSWTGTGSSYEQYF
TRBV4-1,NA,TRBD2,TRBJ2-5,TGCGCCAGCAGCCAAGGAGGACTAGCGGGAGGGGCTGAGACCCAGTACTTC,CASSQGGLAGGAETQYF
TRBV6-5,few,TRBD1,TRBJ1-1,TGTGCCAGCAGTTTCAACTCCGGACAGGGGACTGAAGCTTTCTTT,CASSFNSGQGTEAFF
TRBV28,once,TRBD1,TRBJ1-5,TGTGCCAGCAGCCCTGGACAGGGGTACAACAATCAGCCCCAGCATTTT,CASSPGQGYNNQPQHF
TRBV4-1,few,TRBD2,TRBJ2-7,TGCGCCAGCAGCGGCGGGAGCTACGAGCAGTACTTC,CASSGGSYEQYF
TRBV7-2,NA,TRBD2,TRBJ2-7,TGTGCCAGCAGCTTAGCGGGACTAGCGGGTGCCTACGAGCAGTACTTC,CASSLAGLAGAYEQYF
TRBV27,once,NA,TRBJ2-7,TGTGCCAGCAGTCCCACGGGCTACGAGCAGTACTTC,CASSPTGYEQYF
TRBV11-3,NA,TRBD2,TRBJ2-1,TGTGCCAGCAGTTCTAGCGGGAGACTTTTGAATGAGCAGTTCTTC,CASSSSGRLLNEQFF
TRBV19,NA,NA,TRBJ1-2,TGTGCCAGTAAAAGGCAGGATTTCTATGGCTACACCTTC,CASKRQDFYGYTF
TRBV2,few,NA,TRBJ1-1,TGTGCCAGCCAAGGGGGTGGCAATACTGAAGCTTTCTTT,CASQGGGNTEAFF
TRBV2,NA,NA,TRBJ1-5,TGTGCCAGCGAGAGGGACATCCTTAGCAATCAGCCCCAGCATTTT,CASERDILSNQPQHF
TRBV15,NA,NA,TRBJ2-7,TGTGCCACCAGCAGAACTACCGGGGGGCAGTACTTC,CATSRTTGGQYF
TRBV28,NA,TRBD2,TRBJ2-1,TGTGCCAGCATTATGACTAGCGGAGGTTACAATGAGCAGTTCTTC,CASIMTSGGYNEQFF
TRBV18,NA,TRBD2,TRBJ2-1,TGTGCCAGCTCACCAAGGACTAGCTACAATGAGCAGTTCTTC,CASSPRTSYNEQFF
TRBV13,NA,TRBD2,TRBJ2-7,TGTGCCAGCAGCTTAGGTCGGGGGGACGAGCAGTACTTC,CASSLGRGDEQYF
TRBV4-3,NA,TRBD1,TRBJ1-1,TGCGCCAGCAGCGCCGGGACAGGGTACACTGAAGCTTTCTTT,CASSAGTGYTEAFF
TRBV4-2,NA,TRBD2,TRBJ2-1,TGTGCCAGCAGCCACGAAAAGGCTGGACTAGCGGGATACAATGAGCAGTTCTTC,CASSHEKAGLAGYNEQFF
TRBV27,NA,NA,TRBJ2-7,TGTGCCAGCAGACCGACTAACCCCTCCTACGAGCAGTACTTC,CASRPTNPSYEQYF
TRBV20-1,NA,NA,TRBJ2-5,TGCAGTGCTACCGGACGGGGAGCCCAGTACTTC,CSATGRGAQYF
TRBV4-1,NA,NA,TRBJ2-2,TGCGCCAGCAGCCAAGCAAATTTCGGGAGCTACACCGGGGAGCTGTTTTTT,CASSQANFGSYTGELFF
TRBV6-5,NA,TRBD1,TRBJ1-2,TGTGCCAGCAGTTACTCGGAAGGGGGCGGCTATGGCTACACCTTC,CASSYSEGGGYGYTF